What follows is one TCR beta chain and its context. CDR3 length: 13 residues. Per germline, CDR1 MNHEY and CDR2 SVGAGI. Trimming shortened V by 10 bases and J by 6 bases, and 18 bases separated the two germline ends. Data came from immunoSEQ multiplex PCR; TCRdb stores just in-frame clones and leaves some out. The sample contains more than 70,000 clones, roughly three quarters of which appear only once. This entry belongs to a study of blood T cell repertoires in COVID-19. This clonotype was obtained from a human donor in a cohort sampled during active COVID-19. Sequenced input: peripheral blood. The chain employs TRBV6-5 and TRBJ1-2; D call uncertain. CDR3: CATQQVGSNGYTF. Here the CDR3 DNA reads TGTGCCACCCAGCAGGTGGGTTCAAATGGCTACACCTTC.